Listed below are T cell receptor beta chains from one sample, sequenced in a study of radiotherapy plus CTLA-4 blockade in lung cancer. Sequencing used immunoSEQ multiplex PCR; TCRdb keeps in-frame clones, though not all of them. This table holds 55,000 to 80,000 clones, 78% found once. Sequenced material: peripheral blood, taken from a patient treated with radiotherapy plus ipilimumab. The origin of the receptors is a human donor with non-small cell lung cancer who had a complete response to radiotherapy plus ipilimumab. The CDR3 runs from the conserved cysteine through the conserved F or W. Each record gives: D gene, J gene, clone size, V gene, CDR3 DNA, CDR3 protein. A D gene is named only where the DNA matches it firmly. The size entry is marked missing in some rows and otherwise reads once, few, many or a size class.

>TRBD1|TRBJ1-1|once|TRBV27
TGTGCCAGCAGTTTATCAGGACAGGGAGCGAGGACTGAAGCTTTCTTT
CASSLSGQGARTEAFF
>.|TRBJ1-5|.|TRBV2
TGTGCCAGCCAGTTTGCAGGGGATCGGCGCAATCAGCCCCAGCATTTT
CASQFAGDRRNQPQHF
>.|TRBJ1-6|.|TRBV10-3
TGTGCCATCAGTGAAGAGGAGGGTTCACCCCTCCACTTT
CAISEEEGSPLHF
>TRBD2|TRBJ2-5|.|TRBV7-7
TGTGCTAGCAGCCTACTAGCGGGAGGGCCCGGGGAGACCCAGTACTTC
CASSLLAGGPGETQYF
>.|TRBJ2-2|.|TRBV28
TGTGCCATCCTGAGGGGAAACACCGGGGAGCTGTTTTTT
CAILRGNTGELFF
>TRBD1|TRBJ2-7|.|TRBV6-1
TGTGCCAGCAAACACCCGAGACAGGGGGCCGACGAGCAGTACTTC
CASKHPRQGADEQYF
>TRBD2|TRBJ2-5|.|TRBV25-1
TGTGCCAGCAGTGAATTGAGCGGGAGAGGAGGTCTCGTGGAGACCCAGTACTTC
CASSELSGRGGLVETQYF
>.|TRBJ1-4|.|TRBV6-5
TGTGCCAGCAGTTACTCCACAACTAATGAAAAACTGTTTTTT
CASSYSTTNEKLFF
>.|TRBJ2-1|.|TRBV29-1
TGCAGCGTGTCGACAGGACCACCCAATGAGCAGTTCTTC
CSVSTGPPNEQFF
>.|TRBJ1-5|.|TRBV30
TGTGCCTGGAGTGTAAGTGGGGGGGGCGAATCTCAGCATTTT
CAWSVSGGGESQHF
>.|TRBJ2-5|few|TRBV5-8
TGTGCCAGCAGCTTGGGGGCCTCACTAGGAATGGAGACCCAGTACTTC
CASSLGASLGMETQYF
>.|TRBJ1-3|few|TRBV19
TGTGCCAGTAGTAATGGACAGACTGGAAACACCATATATTTT
CASSNGQTGNTIYF
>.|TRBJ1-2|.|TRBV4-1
TGCGCCAGCAGCCAAGACGGCCAGGGGAGCGGCTACACCTTC
CASSQDGQGSGYTF
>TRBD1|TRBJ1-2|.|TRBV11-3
TGTGCCAGCAGCCTCTCCACAGGGGGGCGAGGCTATGGCTACACCTTC
CASSLSTGGRGYGYTF
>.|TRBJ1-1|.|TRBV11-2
TGTGCCAGCAGCATACCACAGGGACTGAACACTGAAGCTTTCTTT
CASSIPQGLNTEAFF
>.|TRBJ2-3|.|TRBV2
TGTGCCAGGACCCCGGGAGATACGCAGTATTTT
CARTPGDTQYF
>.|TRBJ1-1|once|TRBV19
TGTGCCAGCAAGTCGGGGGGCGCGGAGAACACTGAAGCTTTCTTT
CASKSGGAENTEAFF
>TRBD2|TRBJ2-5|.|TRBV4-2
TGTGCCAGCAGCCAATCCGGAGAGGGGAGGGGTGAGACCCAGTACTTC
CASSQSGEGRGETQYF
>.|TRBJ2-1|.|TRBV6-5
TGTGCCAGCAAACGAGACGGGGACAATGAGCAGTTCTTC
CASKRDGDNEQFF
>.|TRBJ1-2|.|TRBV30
TGTGCCTGGAGAACAGGGCAGTTAATCCGAACTAACTATGGCTACACCTTC
CAWRTGQLIRTNYGYTF
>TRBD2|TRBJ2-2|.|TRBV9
TGTGCCAGCAGCGTAGGGACTAGCGGGAGTGGGGCCGGGGAGCTGTTTTTT
CASSVGTSGSGAGELFF
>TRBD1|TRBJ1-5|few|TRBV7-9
TGTGCCAGCAGCTTAGGACAGGGAGTAAATCAGCCCCAGCATTTT
CASSLGQGVNQPQHF
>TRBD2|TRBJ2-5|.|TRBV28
TGTGCCAGCAACCCGGGACTAGCGTCGGGTCGGGAGACCCAGTACTTC
CASNPGLASGRETQYF
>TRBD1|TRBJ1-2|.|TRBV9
TGTGCCAGCAGCGAGGCGGACAGGGCCTATGGCTACACCTTC
CASSEADRAYGYTF
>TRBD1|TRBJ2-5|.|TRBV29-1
TGCAGCGTTAGAGGACAGGGGGCAGGAGAGACCCAGTACTTC
CSVRGQGAGETQYF
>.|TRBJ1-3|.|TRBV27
TGTGCCAGCGGGGAGGCTGGAAACACCATATATTTT
CASGEAGNTIYF
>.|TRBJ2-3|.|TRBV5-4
TGTGCCAGCAGCTTGTCTTGGACAGATACGCAGTATTTT
CASSLSWTDTQYF
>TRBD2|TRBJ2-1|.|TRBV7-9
TGTGCCAGCAGCTTGGGGACTACCAACAATGAGCAGTTCTTC
CASSLGTTNNEQFF
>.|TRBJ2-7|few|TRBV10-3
TGTGCCATCGGGGATTACTACGAGCAGTACTTC
CAIGDYYEQYF
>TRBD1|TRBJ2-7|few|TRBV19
TGTGCCAGTAGTATGGGGCCGGGACAGGGCTTCTACGAGCAGTACTTC
CASSMGPGQGFYEQYF
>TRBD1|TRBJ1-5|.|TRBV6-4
TGTGCCAGCCAAAGTCCCGGGACAGGGGAACCAGATCAGCCCCAGCATTTT
CASQSPGTGEPDQPQHF
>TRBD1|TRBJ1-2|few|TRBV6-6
TGTGCCATCAGTGCGACAGGGAACTATGGCTACACCTTC
CAISATGNYGYTF
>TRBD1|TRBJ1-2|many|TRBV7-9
TGTGCCAGCAGCTTAATGTTAGGTAGGGACAGGGTGAAGGGCTACACCTTC
CASSLMLGRDRVKGYTF
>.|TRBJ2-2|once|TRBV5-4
TGTGCCAGCAGCTTGGAGGCGTTTGGGACCGGGGAGCTGTTTTTT
CASSLEAFGTGELFF
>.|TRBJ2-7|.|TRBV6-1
TGTGCCAGCAGTGAAGCGCTTTGGGAATACGAGCAGTACTTC
CASSEALWEYEQYF
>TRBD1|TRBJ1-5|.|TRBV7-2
TGTGCCAGCAGCCTAACAGGGGGTGGTCAGCCCCAGCATTTT
CASSLTGGGQPQHF
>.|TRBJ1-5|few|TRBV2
TGTGCCAGCAGTGAAGCTTCTGTTTGGGGGACTAGCAATCAGCCCCAGCATTTT
CASSEASVWGTSNQPQHF
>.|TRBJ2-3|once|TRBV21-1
TGTGCCAGCAGCAAAGCGTGGGGGGAGTCTCGCACAGATACGCAGTATTTT
CASSKAWGESRTDTQYF
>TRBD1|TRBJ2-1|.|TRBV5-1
TGCGCCAGCAGCTATGGGGGACAGGGGGAGAATGAGCAGTTCTTC
CASSYGGQGENEQFF
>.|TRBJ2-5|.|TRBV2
TGTGCCAGCAGTGAAGGATGGACTACCTCGGGGTACTTC
CASSEGWTTSGYF
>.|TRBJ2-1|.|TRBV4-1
TGCGCCAGCAGCCAAACGCCGTCGAGACGCCTAGGTGGGAACAATGAGCAGTTCTTC
CASSQTPSRRLGGNNEQFF
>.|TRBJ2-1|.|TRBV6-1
TGTGCCAGCAGTGACAGGGGCCCCTACAATGAGCAGTTCTTC
CASSDRGPYNEQFF
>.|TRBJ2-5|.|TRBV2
TGTGCCAGCAGTCCCACGAGGGGGATGGTGAGAGAGACCCAGTACTTC
CASSPTRGMVRETQYF
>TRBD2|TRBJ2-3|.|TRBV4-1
TGCGCCAGCAGCCAAGATACGCTAGCGGTTCGAAATACGCAGTATTTT
CASSQDTLAVRNTQYF
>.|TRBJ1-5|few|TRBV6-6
TGTGCCGGGGGTAGCAATCAGCCCCAGCATTTT
CAGGSNQPQHF
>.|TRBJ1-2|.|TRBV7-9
TGTGCCAGCAGCCCCCGGGACTATGGCTACACCTTC
CASSPRDYGYTF
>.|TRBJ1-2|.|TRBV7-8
TGTGCCAGCAGCCCCCGAGACACCGGCGGCTACACCTTC
CASSPRDTGGYTF
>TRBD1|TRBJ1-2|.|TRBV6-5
TGTGCCAGCAGTTACTCCCGGACAGGGAGGGGCTATGGCTACACCTTC
CASSYSRTGRGYGYTF
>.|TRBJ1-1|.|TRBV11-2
TGTGCCAGCAGCTCCAGTGATAACACTGAAGCTTTCTTT
CASSSSDNTEAFF
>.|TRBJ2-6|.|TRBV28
TGTGCCAGCAGTCCATGGAGTGCTGGGGCCAACGTCCTGACTTTC
CASSPWSAGANVLTF
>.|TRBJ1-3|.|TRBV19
TGTGCCAGTAGTATAGAACGGCACCATCTCACTGGAAACACCATATATTTT
CASSIERHHLTGNTIYF
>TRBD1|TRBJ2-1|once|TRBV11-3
TGTGCCAGCAGCTTAGGAGACAGGGCGGACGGATCCTACAATGAGCAGTTCTTC
CASSLGDRADGSYNEQFF
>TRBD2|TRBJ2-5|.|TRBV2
TGTGCCAGCAGCCCTAGCGGGGGCCAAGAGACCCAGTACTTC
CASSPSGGQETQYF
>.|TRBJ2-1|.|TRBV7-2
TGTGCCAGCAGCCTTCAGGGAGGCACCGGTAGCTCCTACAATGAGCAGTTCTTC
CASSLQGGTGSSYNEQFF
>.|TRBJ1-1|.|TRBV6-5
TGTGCCAGCAGTTATTATCTGAACACTGAAGCTTTCTTT
CASSYYLNTEAFF
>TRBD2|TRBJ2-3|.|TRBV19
TGTGCCAGTAGTATAGAAGGCGGGGGGGCCGGCACAGATACGCAGTATTTT
CASSIEGGGAGTDTQYF
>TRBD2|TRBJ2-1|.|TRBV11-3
TGTGCCAGCGGGGGCGTACTAGCGGTCGAGCAGTTCTTC
CASGGVLAVEQFF